The rows below give T cell receptor beta chains drawn from one sample of a study of beta chain features in type 1 diabetes. Produced via immunoSEQ multiplex PCR; TCRdb's table is partial and in-frame only. The data show 250,000 to 350,000 clones, roughly 11% seen once. The sample was naive CD4+ T cells from blood. These receptors were collected from a woman aged 25 to 39 in good health. Each CDR3 is given with its conserved first and last residue. The order of the fields is D gene, V gene, J gene, clone size, CDR3 protein, CDR3 DNA. The D gene is left open where the match is weak. Part of the rows lack a size; the others show once, few, many or a class for expanded clones.

>TRBD1|TRBV28|TRBJ2-1|few
CASSLNRGNPNFYNEQFF
TGTGCCAGCAGTTTAAACAGGGGAAACCCGAATTTTTACAATGAGCAGTTCTTC
>TRBD1|TRBV30|TRBJ1-3|few
CAWSHPGDSGNTIYF
TGTGCCTGGTCACACCCAGGGGACAGTGGAAACACCATATATTTT
>-|TRBV19|TRBJ2-6|-
CASTPGGGANVLTF
TGTGCCAGTACCCCAGGAGGTGGGGCCAACGTCCTGACTTTC
>-|TRBV6-5|TRBJ2-7|-
CASMNRASSYEQYF
TGTGCCAGCATGAACAGGGCCAGCTCCTACGAGCAGTACTTC
>-|TRBV15|TRBJ2-5|few
CATSRDKAETQYF
TGTGCCACCAGCAGAGATAAAGCGGAGACCCAGTACTTC
>-|TRBV4-1|TRBJ1-2|few
CASSQVGTRYGYTF
TGCGCCAGCAGCCAAGTAGGGACTCGTTATGGCTACACCTTC
>TRBD1|TRBV7-2|TRBJ2-1|few
CASSLGQGGYNEQFF
TGTGCCAGCAGCTTAGGACAGGGCGGATACAATGAGCAGTTCTTC
>TRBD2|TRBV27|TRBJ2-3|-
CASSRLLAGGPTDTQYF
TGTGCCAGCAGTCGATTACTAGCGGGAGGGCCCACAGATACGCAGTATTTT
>-|TRBV23-1|TRBJ1-3|-
CASSQDDRDSGNTIYF
TGCGCCAGCAGTCAGGACGACCGGGACTCAGGAAACACCATATATTTT
>TRBD2|TRBV9|TRBJ2-5|-
CASSVGLAGGGETQYF
TGTGCCAGCAGCGTCGGACTAGCGGGAGGAGGAGAGACCCAGTACTTC
>-|TRBV18|TRBJ1-5|-
CASSPNDRGSNQPQHF
TGTGCCAGCTCACCAAATGATAGGGGAAGCAATCAGCCCCAGCATTTT
>TRBD2|TRBV30|TRBJ2-1|few
CAWSPPVLAGALWPLVYNEQFF
TGTGCCTGGAGTCCACCCGTACTAGCGGGAGCCCTCTGGCCACTTGTATACAATGAGCAGTTCTTC
>TRBD1|TRBV7-6|TRBJ2-5|few
CASSSGTGLQETQYF
TGTGCCAGCAGCTCCGGGACAGGGCTACAAGAGACCCAGTACTTC
>-|TRBV4-2|TRBJ2-2|-
CASSPGQGRTGELFF
TGTGCCAGCAGCCCGGGCCAGGGTAGGACCGGGGAGCTGTTTTTT
>-|TRBV9|TRBJ1-2|-
CASSVEGRGDYGYTF
TGTGCCAGCAGCGTAGAGGGTAGGGGCGACTATGGCTACACCTTC
>-|TRBV21-1|TRBJ2-1|few
CASSRLAGVGWDEQFF
TGTGCCAGCAGCAGACTAGCGGGAGTGGGGTGGGATGAGCAGTTCTTC
>TRBD2|TRBV5-6|TRBJ2-7|-
CASRVRLAVYEQYF
TGTGCCAGCAGAGTTAGACTAGCGGTTTACGAGCAGTACTTC
>-|TRBV4-1|TRBJ2-2|-
CASSQEHQFPGELFF
TGCGCCAGCAGCCAAGAGCATCAGTTCCCCGGGGAGCTGTTTTTT
>TRBD2|TRBV4-2|TRBJ2-3|-
CASSQERGGITDTQYF
TGTGCCAGCAGCCAAGAGCGGGGGGGAATCACAGATACGCAGTATTTT
>-|TRBV11-2|TRBJ2-5|-
CASSTHGVRETQYF
TGTGCCAGCAGCACGCACGGGGTGAGAGAGACCCAGTACTTC
>TRBD2|TRBV6-6|TRBJ2-7|few
CASLPVAGTSYEQYF
TGTGCCAGCCTCCCGGTAGCGGGGACATCCTACGAGCAGTACTTC
>TRBD1|TRBV2|TRBJ2-3|-
CASSGQGAGDTQYF
TGTGCCAGCAGTGGACAGGGGGCGGGAGATACGCAGTATTTT
>-|TRBV19|TRBJ2-1|few
CASSTRGGDEQFF
TGTGCCAGTAGTACTAGGGGGGGCGATGAGCAGTTCTTC
>TRBD2|TRBV6-6|TRBJ2-3|few
CASSGSTDTQYF
TGTGCCAGTAGCGGGAGTACAGATACGCAGTATTTT
>-|TRBV6-6|TRBJ2-1|-
CASSYPYSEQFF
TGTGCCAGCAGTTACCCCTATAGTGAGCAGTTCTTC
>TRBD1|TRBV4-3|TRBJ2-5|few
CASSQERGQGQETQYF
TGCGCCAGCAGCCAGGAGAGGGGACAGGGGCAAGAGACCCAGTACTTC
>TRBD2|TRBV6-5|TRBJ2-7|-
CASSPSRREAGNYF
TGTGCCAGCAGCCCCAGCCGGCGGGAGGCCGGCAATTACTTC
>TRBD1|TRBV5-1|TRBJ2-4|-
CASSLEARDRGLGAKNIQYF
TGCGCCAGCAGCTTGGAGGCCCGGGACAGGGGGCTCGGTGCCAAAAACATTCAGTACTTC
>-|TRBV11-2|TRBJ2-1|few
CASSPGGLTDQFF
TGTGCCAGCAGCCCTGGAGGACTAACGGATCAGTTCTTC
>TRBD2|TRBV28|TRBJ2-1|few
CASSPGRASGPYNEQFF
TGTGCCAGCAGCCCTGGGAGGGCTAGCGGCCCCTACAATGAGCAGTTCTTC
>-|TRBV27|TRBJ2-3|few
CASSREYTDTQYF
TGTGCCAGCAGTCGGGAGTACACAGATACGCAGTATTTT
>-|TRBV9|TRBJ2-3|few
CASSRYSITSTDTQYF
TGTGCCAGCAGCCGATACAGCATAACTAGCACAGATACGCAGTATTTT
>-|TRBV7-2|TRBJ2-2|-
CASSPQYTGELFF
TGTGCCAGCAGCCCGCAGTACACCGGGGAGCTGTTTTTT
>-|TRBV23-1|TRBJ1-4|many
CASSRSEKLFF
TGCGCCAGCAGTCGGAGTGAAAAACTGTTTTTT
>TRBD1|TRBV7-2|TRBJ1-4|few
CASSRFRDRGVGEKLFF
TGTGCCAGCAGCCGATTCCGGGACAGGGGGGTTGGTGAAAAACTGTTTTTT
>TRBD2|TRBV18|TRBJ2-7|-
CASSAGTSGYEQYF
TGTGCCAGCTCGGCCGGGACTAGCGGTTACGAGCAGTACTTC
>TRBD2|TRBV5-4|TRBJ2-1|few
CASSSQTGGNEQFF
TGTGCCAGCAGCTCACAGACGGGGGGCAATGAGCAGTTCTTC
>TRBD1|TRBV2|TRBJ1-4|-
CASSRQGGSEKLFF
TGTGCCAGCAGCCGACAGGGTGGGAGCGAAAAACTGTTTTTT
>-|TRBV20-1|TRBJ1-1|-
CSAVYSQTGLF
TGCAGTGCTGTATACTCTCAGACAGGCTTGTTT
>TRBD1|TRBV11-2|TRBJ1-2|-
CASSSDRGNYGYTF
TGTGCCAGCAGTTCTGACAGGGGTAACTATGGCTACACCTTC